This record looks at one T cell receptor beta chain sequence and its context. This sample was included in a study of blood T cell repertoires in COVID-19. Data came from immunoSEQ multiplex PCR; TCRdb stores just in-frame clones and leaves some out. The repertoire has just over 200,000 clones, 85% to 90% of them found once; the top ten carry 5.9%. The germline gives CDR1 SGHTA, CDR2 FQGTGA. CDR3 length: 15 amino acids. J gave up 0 bases and V 5 bases, and 6 bases lay outside the gene matches. Source material: peripheral blood. V usage is TRBV7-3 and J usage is TRBJ2-5; 7 bases map to TRBD1. This clonotype was sampled from a man older than 75 with acute or convalescent COVID-19. CDR3 in amino acids: CASSPRTGYQETQYF. The DNA of the CDR3 is TGTGCCAGCAGCCCCCGGACAGGCTACCAAGAGACCCAGTACTTC.